This entry features one T cell receptor (beta chain) sequence. Its target is unknown. These data originate in a study of OX40 agonist ivuxolimab in advanced cancers. Study context: Prior therapy, whether anti-PD-1, anti-PD-L1 or anti-CTLA-4, was allowed, and more than 35% had some.

Clones were sequenced by immunoSEQ multiplex PCR, and TCRdb holds only the in-frame ones, with some missing. The sample lists over 55,000 clones; about 89% were seen once. The CDR3 is 15 residues long. Germline V gene data show CDR1 as MGHDK and CDR2 as SYGVNS. The V and J ends lost 3 bases and 1 base, in that order; junction bases with no gene match: 4. Findings and limits, study-wide: Averaged across samples, CD8+ T cells carried more expanded clones than CD4+ did.

The input for sequencing was CD4+ or CD8+ T cells sorted from blood, taken in a trial of the OX40 agonist ivuxolimab. The origin of this receptor is an adult with an advanced solid tumor such as melanoma, head and neck, liver or kidney cancer. J is TRBJ2-5 and V is TRBV25-1, with 8 positions matching TRBD2. This CDR3 reads CASSDRAGGQETQYF. CDR3 coding DNA: TGTGCCAGCAGTGATCGGGCGGGGGGCCAAGAGACCCAGTACTTC.